Listed here are 32 T cell receptor beta chains from one sample, sequenced in a study of beta chain features in type 1 diabetes. TCRB transcripts that were expressed got sequenced, as all of the isolated RNA had been reverse transcribed. Sequenced by immunoSEQ multiplex PCR; TCRdb stores in-frame clones only, minus some. The table includes about 620,000 clones, less than 20% detected once. Sequencing was carried out using naive CD4+ T cells from blood. The receptor set was obtained from a man younger than 35 in good health.

The V and J genes are TRBV29-1 and TRBJ2-5, with unresolved D. With the DNA end fitting TRBJ2-7 better, the J assignment may be wrong. Germline-derived CDR1 and CDR2 are SQVTM and ANQGSEA. This CDR3 is built from 14 residues. The CDR3 region has the DNA TGCAGCGTTGGCCCCCCGTCCGGTGGCTACGAGCAGTACTTC. This translates into CSVGPPSGGYEQYF.

The gene calls are TRBV5-1 and TRBJ2-7; D call uncertain. V was shortened by 0 bases and J by 3 bases, with 13 bases between the two germline ends. This CDR3 is 15 amino acids long. CDR1 SGHRS and CDR2 YFSETQ come from the germline V gene. Written as DNA, the CDR3 is TGCGCCAGCAGCTTGGACTATCTCTCATTCTACGAGCAGTACTTC. It translates to CASSLDYLSFYEQYF. Together with reference TRBV5-1 and TRBJ2-7, the CDR3 gives the full variable domain: KAGVTQTPRYLIKTRGQQVTLSCSPISGHRSVSWYQQTPGQGLQFLFEYFSETQRNKGNFPGRFSGRQFSNSRSEMNVSTLELGDSALYLCASSLDYLSFYEQYFGPGTRLTVT.

Note on this clone: In the same sample, other DNA sequences code for this CDR3. As DNA, the CDR3 is TGTGCCAGCTCCCCGACAGGAAATCAGCCCCAGCATTTT. It encodes CASSPTGNQPQHF. This chain links TRBV18 with TRBJ1-5; possible D gene TRBD1, 6 bases. Germline V gene data show CDR1 as KGHSH and CDR2 as LQKENI. The CDR3 consists of 13 residues. Trimming removed 6 bases from V and 4 bases from J, with 10 bases in between.

This clone appeared a few times. The chain is built from TRBV7-9 and TRBJ2-2, with a weak D call TRBD2 (6 bases). V was trimmed by 11 bases and J by 3 bases, leaving 22 bases between them. Germline CDR1 SEHNR, CDR2 FQNEAQ (reference sequence). This CDR3 has 16 amino acids. CDR3 in DNA: TGTGCCGGGGGGATCGGAGAACGGGCTTACACCGGGGAGCTGTTTTTT. Protein product: CAGGIGERAYTGELFF.

The rearrangement joins TRBV14 to TRBJ2-3, with 7 nucleotides matching TRBD2. Losses at the gene ends were 4 bases for V and 2 bases for J; bases not matched to a gene: 15. Germline V gives CDR1 SGHDN, CDR2 FVKESK. The CDR3 totals 18 residues. The CDR3 loop reads CASSRGGFPGANTDTQYF. CDR3 coding DNA: TGTGCCAGCAGCCGGGGGGGGTTCCCCGGGGCGAACACAGATACGCAGTATTTT.

This clone has only a few counts. The chain couples TRBV19 to TRBJ2-1; no firm D call. The V end was cut by 0 bases, the J end by 0 bases, with 9 bases between. Germline V CDR1 and CDR2: LNHDA, SQIVND (reference sequence). The CDR3 totals 16 residues. The CDR3 protein is CASSIEGKNSYNEQFF. The CDR3 nucleotides are TGTGCCAGTAGTATAGAAGGGAAGAACTCCTACAATGAGCAGTTCTTC.

The chain links TRBV27 to TRBJ1-6; no firm D call. V lost 8 bases to trimming and J lost 4 bases, with 12 bases between them. Germline CDR1 reads MNHEY; CDR2 reads SMNVEV (reference sequence). This CDR3 comprises 14 residues. The CDR3 coding sequence is TGTGCCAGCTCCCGGGAACTATATAATTCACCCCTCCACTTT. Its protein product is CASSRELYNSPLHF.

The rearrangement joins TRBV19 to TRBJ2-1; TRBD2 matches at 7 bases. The V and J ends lost 6 bases and 4 bases, in that order; junction bases with no gene match: 12. Germline CDR1 and CDR2: LNHDA and SQIVND (reference sequence). This CDR3 is built from 16 residues. This chain's CDR3 is CASSAARGKRYNEQFF. DNA of the CDR3: TGTGCCAGTAGCGCTGCGCGGGGGAAGCGGTACAATGAGCAGTTCTTC.

This clone was detected a few times. The sample has other DNA sequences that encode this CDR3 too. The chain couples TRBV20-1 to TRBJ1-1, with no clear D. The V gene's germline CDR1 is DFQATT and CDR2 SNEGSKA (reference sequence). This CDR3 has 11 amino acids. Trimming pared 3 bases from V and 1 base from J, leaving 3 bases between. The CDR3 coding sequence is TGCAGTGCTAGGCGGAACACTGAAGCTTTCTTT. Its translation: CSARRNTEAFF.

The table lists this clone with many counts. This rearrangement joins TRBV14 to TRBJ2-1; D is unresolved. Germline values: CDR1 SGHDN, CDR2 FVKESK. This CDR3 is 15 amino acids long. The V and J ends lost 3 bases and 3 bases respectively, with 12 bases between them. The CDR3 region is CASSHQVTNYNEQFF. CDR3 sequence (DNA): TGTGCCAGCAGCCATCAGGTGACAAACTACAATGAGCAGTTCTTC.

V is TRBV4-3 and J is TRBJ1-3, with D possibly TRBD1 on 5 matching bases. The CDR3 runs 17 residues. Per the germline V gene, CDR1 is LGHNA and CDR2 is YSLEER. The ends were cut back, 4 bases at V and 0 bases at J, with 16 bases in the middle. CDR3: CASSPGSRGDSGNTIYF. CDR3 bases: TGCGCCAGCAGCCCCGGATCTAGAGGGGACTCTGGAAACACCATATATTTT.

This clone was recorded a few times. V gene TRBV30 combines with J gene TRBJ1-6, with 8 bases matching TRBD1. The CDR3 is made up of 12 amino acids. Germline-derived CDR1 and CDR2 are GTSNPN and SVGIG (reference sequence). Trimming cost V 2 bases and J 9 bases; bases outside gene matches: 0. The CDR3 here is CAWSTGGSPLHF. The CDR3 DNA reads as TGTGCCTGGAGTACAGGGGGTTCACCCCTCCACTTT.

The chain combines TRBV29-1 with TRBJ1-1; D remains unclear. CDR1 and CDR2 from the germline V gene are SQVTM and ANQGSEA. The CDR3 consists of 11 residues. Between the trimmed V and J ends, which lost 7 bases and 7 bases, there was a span of 13 bases. CDR3 sequence: CSGADRNEAFF. CDR3 DNA: TGCAGCGGCGCCGATAGGAATGAAGCTTTCTTT.

The table lists this clone with a few counts. Other DNA sequences within the sample encode an identical CDR3. V is TRBV7-9 and J is TRBJ1-5; tentative D call: TRBD1 (6 bases). The V and J ends lost 5 bases and 4 bases respectively, with 12 bases between them. This CDR3 is 14 amino acids long. Germline CDR1 and CDR2: SEHNR and FQNEAQ (reference sequence). The DNA of the CDR3 is TGTGCCAGCAGCCGAGGGGGGAATAATCAGCCCCAGCATTTT. It encodes CASSRGGNNQPQHF.

Points on this clone: Other nucleotide sequences in the sample specify the same CDR3. The chain has TRBV9 and TRBJ1-2; no definite D call. Germline CDR1 and CDR2: SGDLS and YYNGEE. V was clipped by 0 bases and J by 2 bases, with 8 bases between them. This CDR3 comprises 14 residues. The chain's CDR3 is CASSVVAGNYGYTF. Here the CDR3 DNA reads TGTGCCAGCAGCGTAGTGGCGGGCAACTATGGCTACACCTTC.

This clone was recorded a few times. At the DNA level, this CDR3 is encoded by other sequences in the same sample as well. The V and J genes are TRBV18 and TRBJ2-3; D is undetermined. CDR3 length: 13 amino acids. The germline V gene has CDR1 KGHSH and CDR2 LQKENI. The V gene lost 2 bases and the J gene lost 0 bases, with 3 bases spanning the gap. CDR3 residues: CASSPASTDTQYF. As DNA, the CDR3 is TGTGCCAGCTCACCAGCTAGCACAGATACGCAGTATTTT.

This clone turned up a few times. The V call is TRBV23-1, the J call TRBJ1-6; D is uncertain. TRBV23-1 is identified as an open reading frame with a role that is uncertain. The CDR3 is made up of 15 amino acids. Trimming stripped 3 bases from V and 2 bases from J, with 8 bases between. The CDR3 DNA follows: TGCGCCAGCAGTCACTTTCGGACCTATAATTCACCCCTCCACTTT. This gives the protein CASSHFRTYNSPLHF.

A word on this clone: The germline gene is not matched at one end of the junction; a read error may be the cause. The genes are TRBV7-7 and TRBJ2-7, with 7 positions matching TRBD1. Germline lookup yields CDR1 SSHAT and CDR2 FNYEAQ (reference sequence). The CDR3 consists of 15 residues. CDR3 nucleotide sequence: TGTGCTAGCAGCTTACGGGCCGGGACAGCCTACGAGCAGTACTTC. It codes for CASSLRAGTAYEQYF.

The V call is TRBV12-5, the J call TRBJ1-1; D is unclear. The V gene lost 0 bases and the J gene lost 1 base, with 9 bases spanning the gap. The CDR3 totals 15 residues. Germline CDR1 and CDR2: LGHNT and FRNRAP. CDR3 in amino acids: CASGLVLSGNTEAFF. CDR3 nucleotide sequence: TGTGCTAGTGGTTTGGTACTGTCAGGGAACACTGAAGCTTTCTTT.

The gene calls are TRBV27 and TRBJ2-2; possibly TRBD1 for D (7 bases). Germline CDR1 and CDR2: MNHEY and SMNVEV (reference sequence). The CDR3 has 20 residues. V was clipped by 2 bases and J by 6 bases, with 28 bases between them. The DNA of the CDR3 is TGTGCCAGCAGTTTAGAGGGCCCCACCGTGCAGGGCAGGGGGGCCGGGGAGCTGTTTTTT. Amino acids: CASSLEGPTVQGRGAGELFF.

The chain joins TRBV7-6 to TRBJ2-1; D may be TRBD2 (7 bases). Per germline, CDR1 SGHVS and CDR2 FNYEAQ. V lost 0 bases and J lost 10, with 19 bases in between. The CDR3 runs to 16 residues. CDR3 residues: CASSLAGGAPMGEQFF. The CDR3 DNA is TGTGCCAGCAGCTTAGCGGGGGGGGCCCCAATGGGAGAGCAGTTCTTC.

This clone was detected a few times. The chain joins TRBV7-2 to TRBJ2-7; 8 nucleotides agree with TRBD1. The length of the CDR3 is 15 residues. Germline trimming cut 2 bases from V and 3 bases from J; bases unmatched to any gene: 6. The germline V gene has CDR1 SGHTA and CDR2 FQGNSA. The CDR3 region is CASSLQGAVDYEQYF. DNA of the CDR3: TGTGCCAGCAGCTTACAGGGGGCGGTCGACTACGAGCAGTACTTC.

CDR3 nucleotides: TGTGCCAGCTCACCACGCCAGATCCACGAGCAGTACTTC. Protein sequence: CASSPRQIHEQYF. The rearrangement joins TRBV18 to TRBJ2-7; D gene ambiguous. Trimming took 1 base from V and 5 from J, leaving 9 bases between them. Germline loops: CDR1 KGHSH, CDR2 LQKENI. The CDR3 totals 13 residues. Drawing the rest from reference TRBV18 and TRBJ2-7, the complete variable domain is NAGVMQNPRHLVRRRGQEARLRCSPMKGHSHVYWYRQLPEEGLKFMVYLQKENIIDESGMPKERFSAEFPKEGPSILRIQQVVRGDSAAYFCASSPRQIHEQYFGPGTRLTVT.

This clone was observed a handful of times. The V call is TRBV7-3, the J call TRBJ2-1, with 7 nucleotides matching TRBD2. The CDR3 is 15 amino acids. The germline V gene encodes CDR1 SGHTA and CDR2 FQGTGA. Trimming took 5 bases from V and 0 from J; bases not matched to a gene: 4. The CDR3 is CASSPERDSYNEQFF. The CDR3 region has the DNA TGTGCCAGCAGCCCAGAGCGGGACTCCTACAATGAGCAGTTCTTC.

This chain connects TRBV27 to TRBJ1-5; D uncertain. The CDR3 contains 12 residues. Deletions cut 8 bases from V and 0 bases from J, with 5 bases between. The germline V gene has CDR1 MNHEY and CDR2 SMNVEV (reference sequence). CDR3 sequence reads: CASSHSNQPQHF. The CDR3 DNA follows: TGTGCCAGCTCCCATAGCAATCAGCCCCAGCATTTT.

This clone was recorded a few times. J is TRBJ2-4 and V is TRBV9, with TRBD2 identical over 7 bases. With V trimmed by 7 bases and J by 6 bases, 7 bases remained unmatched. Per germline, CDR1 SGDLS and CDR2 YYNGEE. CDR3 size: 13 residues. In DNA, the CDR3 is TGTGCCAGCGCAGGGCCGGGAGGAAACATTCAGTACTTC. Encoded protein: CASAGPGGNIQYF.

This clone was detected only a few times. The chain employs TRBV28 and TRBJ1-1; D remains ambiguous. The V gene's germline CDR1 is MDHEN and CDR2 SYDVKM. Deletions cut 7 bases from V and 3 bases from J, with 21 bases between. This CDR3 region has 16 residues. CDR3 region: CASTQHGGGSDTEAFF. As DNA, the CDR3 is TGTGCCAGCACCCAACACGGCGGAGGGTCGGACACTGAAGCTTTCTTT. Based on the CDR3 plus reference TRBV28 and TRBJ1-1, the full variable domain is DVKVTQSSRYLVKRTGEKVFLECVQDMDHENMFWYRQDPGLGLRLIYFSYDVKMKEKGDIPEGYSVSREKKERFSLILESASTNQTSMYLCASTQHGGGSDTEAFFGQGTRLTVV.

The chain employs TRBV5-1 and TRBJ2-7; 9 nucleotides agree with TRBD2. The V and J ends lost 0 bases and 0 bases, in that order; junction bases with no gene match: 4. The CDR3 consists of 16 residues. Germline lookup yields CDR1 SGHRS and CDR2 YFSETQ. As DNA, the CDR3 is TGCGCCAGCAGCTTGGGCGGGAGGGTCCCCTCCTACGAGCAGTACTTC. It codes for CASSLGGRVPSYEQYF.

The CDR3 coding sequence is TGCGCCAGCAGTTCCACCCCAGGGGGTTCTTACGAGCAGTACTTC. Residues: CASSSTPGGSYEQYF. This chain joins TRBV5-1 and TRBJ2-7, with 7 bases identical to TRBD1. Trimming removed 5 bases from V and 4 bases from J; junction bases left unmatched: 12. Germline assignment: CDR1 SGHRS and CDR2 YFSETQ. The CDR3 runs to 15 residues.

CDR3: CASSPQQGAFGNTIYF. The CDR3 nucleotides read TGTGCCAGCAGCCCCCAACAGGGGGCTTTTGGAAACACCATATATTTT. The chain has TRBV7-2 and TRBJ1-3; 9 bases are shared with TRBD1. Germline CDR1 is SGHTA and CDR2 is FQGNSA. The CDR3 is 16 residues long. V lost 5 bases and J lost 3; bases outside the gene matches: 8.

The genes are TRBV10-3 and TRBJ1-2, with 9 bases lining up with TRBD1. The trim removed 5 bases at V and 5 bases at J, leaving 9 bases unmatched. From germline, CDR1 is ENHRY and CDR2 SYGVKD. This CDR3 has 15 amino acids. CDR3 bases: TGTGCCATCAGTCCCGGGACAGGGACCTTGTATGGCTACACCTTC. Amino acids: CAISPGTGTLYGYTF.

Concerning this clone itself: At one boundary the junction diverges from the germline segment, which might be a read error. V gene TRBV27 combines with J gene TRBJ2-3, with a weak D call TRBD2 (5 bases). CDR1 and CDR2 (germline): MNHEY, SMNVEV (reference sequence). There are 12 residues in the CDR3. The chain's CDR3 is CASSSSTNTQYF. CDR3 DNA sequence: TGTGCCAGCAGTTCTAGCACAAATACGCAGTATTTT.